This entry lists 8 T cell receptor beta chains sequenced from one sample in a study of shared clonotypes between healthy human individuals. The data were produced by immunoSEQ multiplex PCR, yet TCRdb's version contains in-frame clones alone and is incomplete. This table has hundreds of thousands of clones, more than 75% appearing once. The source material was memory CD8+ T cells sorted from blood. The subset: CD45RO+ cells pooled with CCR7-negative TemRA cells. The receptors were sampled from a man younger than 35 in good health.

This clone was observed once. V and J are TRBV2 and TRBJ1-5; no firm D call. V was pared by 2 bases and J by 0 bases, with 11 bases between. Germline values: CDR1 SNHLY, CDR2 FYNNEI. CDR3 length: 16 amino acids. CDR3 region: CASSEQQAYSNQPQHF. DNA of the CDR3: TGTGCCAGCAGTGAACAGCAGGCCTATAGCAATCAGCCCCAGCATTTT.

The V gene is TRBV5-8, the J gene TRBJ2-1; 13 nucleotides match TRBD2. The CDR3 contains 19 residues. J was trimmed by 4 bases and V by 2 bases; bases with no gene match: 12. CDR1 and CDR2 from the germline V gene are SGHTS and YDEGEE. The CDR3 DNA sequence: TGTGCCAGCAGCTTACTAGCGGGAGGGCCCGCGCCAGGGTACAATGAGCAGTTCTTC. It translates to CASSLLAGGPAPGYNEQFF.

This clone was picked up one time. This sequence joins TRBV6-5 and TRBJ1-1; possibly TRBD1 for D (5 bases). V lost 2 bases and J lost 1, with 11 bases in between. CDR1 and CDR2 from the germline V gene are MNHEY and SVGAGI. The length of the CDR3 is 15 residues. The CDR3 bases are TGTGCCAGCAGTTACACTTCAGGGTCGAACACTGAAGCTTTCTTT. Protein: CASSYTSGSNTEAFF.

The rearrangement uses TRBV5-6 and TRBJ2-7; D call uncertain. CDR1 SGHDT and CDR2 YYEEEE come from the germline V gene. The CDR3 is 13 residues long. V was pared by 7 bases and J by 0 bases, with 11 bases between. This CDR3 reads CASAQLPSYEQYF. The DNA for the CDR3 is TGTGCCAGCGCACAGCTTCCCTCCTACGAGCAGTACTTC.

This chain uses TRBV2 with TRBJ1-3, with D possibly being TRBD1 (6 bases). Germline-derived CDR1 and CDR2 are SNHLY and FYNNEI. The V end was cut by 2 bases, the J end by 2 bases, with 10 bases between. The CDR3 consists of 15 residues. Written as DNA, the CDR3 is TGTGCCAGCAGTGAACTGACAGGAGCTGGAAACACCATATATTTT. Translated: CASSELTGAGNTIYF.

This chain uses TRBV7-8 with TRBJ2-7; a possible D gene is TRBD1 (7 bases). V shed 4 bases and J shed 0 bases, with 10 bases lying between them. The CDR3 contains 14 residues. Looked up from germline, CDR1 is SGHVS and CDR2 is FQNEAQ. Here the CDR3 reads CASSSGGISYEQYF. The CDR3 nucleotides are TGTGCCAGCAGCTCAGGGGGGATCTCCTACGAGCAGTACTTC.

This clone has only a few counts. V is TRBV12-5 and J is TRBJ2-7, with 15 bases matching TRBD2. V lost 6 bases and J lost 2; bases outside the gene matches: 8. There are 17 residues in the CDR3. The germline V gene has CDR1 LGHNT and CDR2 FRNRAP. CDR3 region: CASGQGTSGGRTYEQYF. In nucleotides, the CDR3 is TGTGCTAGTGGCCAAGGGACTAGCGGGGGGAGAACCTACGAGCAGTACTTC.

The chain carries TRBV7-9 and TRBJ2-7, with D uncertain. CDR1 is SEHNR and CDR2 is FQNEAQ in the germline V gene (reference sequence). The CDR3 runs to 11 residues. Trimming removed 1 base from V and 7 bases from J, with 5 bases in between. The CDR3 loop reads CASSLGIEQYF. In DNA, the CDR3 is TGTGCCAGCAGCTTAGGAATAGAGCAGTACTTC.